These 14 T cell receptor beta chains share one sample of origin, sequenced in a study of cytomegalovirus exposure and HLA in healthy donors. The PCR had 60 Vbeta and 13 Jbeta primers. Assay: immunoSEQ multiplex PCR; the TCRdb copy retains only in-frame clones and omits some. The sample holds over 100,000 clones. Sequencing was performed on PBMCs. The receptors originated from a middle-aged woman in good health and CMV-seropositive.

The chain couples TRBV27 to TRBJ2-7, with D uncertain. From germline, CDR1 is MNHEY and CDR2 SMNVEV (reference sequence). There are 16 residues in the CDR3. Trimming removed 5 bases at V and 4 bases at J, with 21 bases between. CDR3 amino acids: CASSIPGLPRSYEQYF. The CDR3 nucleotides are TGTGCCAGCAGTATCCCCGGGTTGCCAAGAAGTTACGAGCAGTACTTC.

The chain couples TRBV28 to TRBJ2-5, with 7 bases matching TRBD2. This CDR3 has 14 amino acids. Germline V CDR1 and CDR2: MDHEN, SYDVKM. The trim removed 2 bases at V and 13 bases at J, leaving 13 bases unmatched. The CDR3 DNA reads TGTGCCAGCAGTTTAAGCCTAGCGGTGCCGAGGTGGTACTTC. This sequence encodes CASSLSLAVPRWYF. Complete variable domain (other parts from reference TRBV28 and TRBJ2-5): DVKVTQSSRYLVKRTGEKVFLECVQDMDHENMFWYRQDPGLGLRLIYFSYDVKMKEKGDIPEGYSVSREKKERFSLILESASTNQTSMYLCASSLSLAVPRWYFGPGTRLLVL.

The chain recombines TRBV2 with TRBJ2-2; no firm D call. CDR1 is SNHLY and CDR2 is FYNNEI in the germline V gene. CDR3 length: 13 amino acids. The V end lost 5 bases, the J end lost 2 bases, and 6 bases lay between the germline ends. For the CDR3, the DNA is TGTGCCAGCAGTCCAGGAAACACCGGGGAGCTGTTTTTT. Translating it yields CASSPGNTGELFF. Full variable domain (remainder filled in from reference TRBV2 and TRBJ2-2): EPEVTQTPSHQVTQMGQEVILRCVPISNHLYFYWYRQILGQKVEFLVSFYNNEISEKSEIFDDQFSVERPDGSNFTLKIRSTKLEDSAMYFCASSPGNTGELFFGEGSRLTVL.

The chain uses TRBV4-1 and TRBJ2-7; 9 positions agree with TRBD2. The junction had 7 bases not matched to a gene; V was cut back by 0 bases and J by 1 base. The germline gives CDR1 MGHRA, CDR2 YSYEKL. This CDR3 is 17 amino acids long. In DNA form, the CDR3 reads TGCGCCAGCAGCCAAGATAAGAGTAGCGGGGGATCCTACGAGCAGTACTTC. Protein: CASSQDKSSGGSYEQYF.

The V call is TRBV5-1, the J call TRBJ1-3; 9 positions agree with TRBD1. Germline V gene sequence: CDR1 SGHRS, CDR2 YFSETQ. Unmatched junction bases numbered 7, after V lost 3 bases and J lost 3 bases. This CDR3 has 16 residues. The chain's CDR3 is CASSSQGQGVGNTIYF. DNA of the CDR3: TGCGCCAGCAGCTCCCAGGGACAGGGTGTTGGAAACACCATATATTTT. The variable domain in full, with the rest retrieved from reference TRBV5-1 and TRBJ1-3, is KAGVTQTPRYLIKTRGQQVTLSCSPISGHRSVSWYQQTPGQGLQFLFEYFSETQRNKGNFPGRFSGRQFSNSRSEMNVSTLELGDSALYLCASSSQGQGVGNTIYFGEGSWLTVV.

The genes are TRBV29-1 and TRBJ2-1; TRBD2 matches at 9 bases. V lost 7 bases, J lost 2 bases, and 3 bases stayed unmatched. Germline V gene data show CDR1 as SQVTM and CDR2 as ANQGSEA. The CDR3 is 13 residues long. CDR3 region: CSGSGRTYNEQFF. CDR3 bases: TGCAGCGGTAGCGGGAGAACCTACAATGAGCAGTTCTTC.

This chain joins TRBV5-5 and TRBJ2-1; TRBD2 aligns across 9 bases. CDR3 length equals 19 residues. Germline V gene sequence: CDR1 SGHKS, CDR2 YYEKEE (reference sequence). V lost 0 bases to trimming and J lost 1 base; unmatched junction nucleotides: 11. The CDR3, as DNA: TGTGCCAGCAGCTTGGGACTAGCGGCCTCGGTTCGATCCTACAATGAGCAGTTCTTC. Protein: CASSLGLAASVRSYNEQFF.

The V gene is TRBV4-3, the J gene TRBJ1-2; 10 bases map to TRBD1. CDR3 size: 15 residues. V lost 4 bases, J lost 1 base, and 3 bases stayed unmatched. The germline gives CDR1 LGHNA, CDR2 YSLEER. The CDR3: CASSRGQGLNYGYTF. Here the CDR3 DNA reads TGCGCCAGCAGCCGGGGACAGGGGCTTAACTATGGCTACACCTTC.

DNA for the CDR3: TGTGCCAGTAGTAGCCCGATAAACAGGGTCATGAACACTGAAGCTTTCTTT. Residues: CASSSPINRVMNTEAFF. V is TRBV19 and J is TRBJ1-1; possible D gene TRBD1, 6 bases. V dropped 4 bases and J dropped 0 bases, with 18 bases sitting between them. The CDR3 runs 17 residues. The V gene's germline CDR1 is LNHDA and CDR2 SQIVND (reference sequence).

The chain employs TRBV28 and TRBJ2-7; 14 nucleotides agree with TRBD2. Losses at the gene ends were 4 bases for V and 5 bases for J; bases not matched to a gene: 28. Germline values: CDR1 MDHEN, CDR2 SYDVKM. CDR3 length: 23 amino acids. DNA for the CDR3: TGTGCCAGCAGTTCCGACTTAGGGTACCCGGGACTAGCGGGAGAGGGTTCAATGGACGAGCAGTACTTC. This codes for CASSSDLGYPGLAGEGSMDEQYF.

The chain couples TRBV7-2 to TRBJ1-1; D not resolved. Germline V gene lookup returns CDR1 SGHTA and CDR2 FQGNSA. This CDR3 is 15 amino acids long. V was pared by 2 bases and J by 1 base, with 11 bases between. DNA of the CDR3: TGTGCCAGCAGCTTACGGGGAACGAGGAACACTGAAGCTTTCTTT. It codes for CASSLRGTRNTEAFF.

The J gene is TRBJ1-6, the V gene TRBV28; 8 nucleotides agree with TRBD1. Germline V gene lookup returns CDR1 MDHEN and CDR2 SYDVKM. CDR3 length: 14 residues. V trimming: 6 bases; J trimming: 7 bases; junction bases outside the gene matches: 5. CDR3 protein: CASSRGQENSPLHF. The CDR3 nucleotides are TGTGCCAGCAGCCGGGGACAGGAGAATTCACCCCTCCACTTT. The whole variable domain, remainder taken from reference TRBV28 and TRBJ1-6, is DVKVTQSSRYLVKRTGEKVFLECVQDMDHENMFWYRQDPGLGLRLIYFSYDVKMKEKGDIPEGYSVSREKKERFSLILESASTNQTSMYLCASSRGQENSPLHFGNGTRLTVT.

The rearrangement uses TRBV6-1 and TRBJ1-2, with 9 bases aligning to TRBD1. The V gene end was trimmed by 4 bases and the J gene end by 1 base; junction bases not matched to a gene: 4. The CDR3 has 15 amino acids. Germline V gives CDR1 MNHNS, CDR2 SASEGT. The CDR3 reads CASSVRDRDNYGYTF. The CDR3 DNA reads TGTGCCAGCAGTGTCCGGGACAGGGATAACTATGGCTACACCTTC.

CDR3 nucleotides: TGTGCCAGCAGCTTGGGTTCTAGCGGGGTAAAGGCCGGGGAGCTGTTTTTT. It specifies CASSLGSSGVKAGELFF. V is TRBV5-4 and J is TRBJ2-2; TRBD2 agrees at 9 bases. Germline CDR1 SGHNT, CDR2 YYREEE (reference sequence). This CDR3 is built from 17 residues. The V segment lost 0 bases and the J segment 6 bases; nucleotides outside the gene matches: 9.